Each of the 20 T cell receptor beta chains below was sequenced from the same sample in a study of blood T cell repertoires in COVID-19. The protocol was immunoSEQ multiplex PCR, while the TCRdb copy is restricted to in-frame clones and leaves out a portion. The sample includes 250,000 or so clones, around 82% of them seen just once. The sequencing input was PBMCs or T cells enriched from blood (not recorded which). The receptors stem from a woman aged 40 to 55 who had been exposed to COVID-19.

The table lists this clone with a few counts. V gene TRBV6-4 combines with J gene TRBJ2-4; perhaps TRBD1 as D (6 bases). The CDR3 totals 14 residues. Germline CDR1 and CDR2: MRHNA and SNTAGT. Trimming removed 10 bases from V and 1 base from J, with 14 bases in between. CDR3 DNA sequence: TGTGCCACCGATTCCACAGGGGCCAAAAACATTCAGTACTTC. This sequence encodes CATDSTGAKNIQYF.

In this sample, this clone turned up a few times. The DNA of the CDR3 is TGTGCCAGCAGCCAGGGACAAACAGGGTACACTGAAGCTTTCTTT. Protein: CASSQGQTGYTEAFF. This sequence joins TRBV3-1 (or the pseudogene TRBV3-2) and TRBJ1-1; D possibly corresponds to TRBD1 (6 bases). Trimming pared 3 bases from V and 3 bases from J, leaving 14 bases between. This CDR3 is built from 15 residues. Germline V gives CDR1 LGHDT, CDR2 YNNKEL (reference sequence).

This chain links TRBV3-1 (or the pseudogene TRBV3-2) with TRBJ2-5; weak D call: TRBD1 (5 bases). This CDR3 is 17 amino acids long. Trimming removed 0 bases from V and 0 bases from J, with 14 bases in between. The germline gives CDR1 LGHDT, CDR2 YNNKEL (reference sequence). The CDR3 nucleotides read TGTGCCAGCAGCCAAGAAAGGGGTTTCCTGTACCAAGAGACCCAGTACTTC. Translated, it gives CASSQERGFLYQETQYF.

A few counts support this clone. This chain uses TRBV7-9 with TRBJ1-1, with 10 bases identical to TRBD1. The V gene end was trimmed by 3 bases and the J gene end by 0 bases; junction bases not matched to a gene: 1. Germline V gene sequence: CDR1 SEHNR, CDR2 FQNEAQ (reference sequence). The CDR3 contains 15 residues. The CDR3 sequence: CASSFGTGVNTEAFF. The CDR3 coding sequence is TGTGCCAGCAGCTTCGGGACAGGGGTGAACACTGAAGCTTTCTTT.

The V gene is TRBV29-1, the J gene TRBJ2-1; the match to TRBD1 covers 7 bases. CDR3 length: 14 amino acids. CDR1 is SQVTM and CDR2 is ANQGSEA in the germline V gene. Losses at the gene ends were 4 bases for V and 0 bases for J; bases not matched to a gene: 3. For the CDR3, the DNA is TGCAGCGTTGCAGGGGGTGCCTCCTACAATGAGCAGTTCTTC. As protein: CSVAGGASYNEQFF.

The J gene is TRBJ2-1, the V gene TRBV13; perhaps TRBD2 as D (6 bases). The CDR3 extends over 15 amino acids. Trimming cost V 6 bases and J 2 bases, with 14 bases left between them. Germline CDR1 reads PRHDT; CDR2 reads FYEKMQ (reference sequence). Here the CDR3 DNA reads TGTGCCAGCAGTCTGGAGGGGAGGACCTACAATGAGCAGTTCTTC. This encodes CASSLEGRTYNEQFF.

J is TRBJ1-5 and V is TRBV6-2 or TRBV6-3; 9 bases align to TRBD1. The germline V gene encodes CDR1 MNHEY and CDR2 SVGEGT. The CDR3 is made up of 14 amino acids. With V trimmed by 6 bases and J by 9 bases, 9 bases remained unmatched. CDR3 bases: TGTGCCAGCAGCCCGACAGGGGGTATCCGGCCCCAGCATTTT. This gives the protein CASSPTGGIRPQHF.

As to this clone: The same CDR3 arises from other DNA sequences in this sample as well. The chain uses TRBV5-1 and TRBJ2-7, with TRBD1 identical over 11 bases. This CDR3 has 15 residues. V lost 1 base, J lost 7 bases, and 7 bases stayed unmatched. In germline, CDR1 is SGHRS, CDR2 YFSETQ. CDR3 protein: CASSLRGTGGYEQYF. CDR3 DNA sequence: TGCGCCAGCAGCTTGAGGGGGACAGGGGGTTATGAGCAGTACTTC.

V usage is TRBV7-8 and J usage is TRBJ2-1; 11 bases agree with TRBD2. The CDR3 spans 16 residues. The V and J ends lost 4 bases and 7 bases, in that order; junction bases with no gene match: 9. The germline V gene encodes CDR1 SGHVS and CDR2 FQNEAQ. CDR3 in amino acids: CASSSLAGGQFNEQFF. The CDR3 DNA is TGTGCCAGCAGCTCATTAGCGGGGGGGCAATTTAATGAGCAGTTCTTC.

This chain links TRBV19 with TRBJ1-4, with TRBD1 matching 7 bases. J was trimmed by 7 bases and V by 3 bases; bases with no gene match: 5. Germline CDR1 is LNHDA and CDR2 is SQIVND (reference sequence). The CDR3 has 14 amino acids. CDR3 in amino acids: CASSMGTAPEKLFF. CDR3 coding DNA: TGTGCCAGTAGTATGGGGACAGCGCCTGAAAAACTGTTTTTT.

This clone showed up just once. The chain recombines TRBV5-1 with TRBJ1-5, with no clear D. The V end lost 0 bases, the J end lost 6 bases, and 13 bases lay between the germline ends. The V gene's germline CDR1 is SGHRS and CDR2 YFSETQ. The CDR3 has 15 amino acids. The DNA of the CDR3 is TGCGCCAGCAGCTTGGATGAGGGCGGCGGTCAGCCCCAGCATTTT. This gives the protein CASSLDEGGGQPQHF.

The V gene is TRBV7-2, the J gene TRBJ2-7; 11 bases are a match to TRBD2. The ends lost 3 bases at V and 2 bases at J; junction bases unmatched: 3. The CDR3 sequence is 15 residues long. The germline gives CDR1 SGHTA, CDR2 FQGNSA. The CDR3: CASSFGLAGTYEQYF. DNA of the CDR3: TGTGCCAGCAGCTTTGGACTAGCGGGCACCTACGAGCAGTACTTC.

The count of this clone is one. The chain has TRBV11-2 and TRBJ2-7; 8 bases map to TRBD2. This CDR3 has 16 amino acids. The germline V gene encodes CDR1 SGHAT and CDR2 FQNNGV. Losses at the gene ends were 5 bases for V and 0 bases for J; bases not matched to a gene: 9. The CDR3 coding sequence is TGTGCCAGCAGCCAATTCCGGGAGGGGGGCTCCTACGAGCAGTACTTC. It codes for CASSQFREGGSYEQYF. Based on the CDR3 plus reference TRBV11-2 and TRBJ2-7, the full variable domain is EAGVAQSPRYKIIEKRQSVAFWCNPISGHATLYWYQQILGQGPKLLIQFQNNGVVDDSQLPKDRFSAERLKGVDSTLKIQPAKLEDSAVYLCASSQFREGGSYEQYFGPGTRLTVT.

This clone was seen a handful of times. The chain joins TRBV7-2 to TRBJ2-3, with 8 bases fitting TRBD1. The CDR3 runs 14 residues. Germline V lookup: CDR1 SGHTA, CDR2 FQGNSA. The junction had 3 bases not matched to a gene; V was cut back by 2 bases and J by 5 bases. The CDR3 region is CASSLHRGEDTQYF. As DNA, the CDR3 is TGTGCCAGCAGCTTACACAGGGGGGAAGATACGCAGTATTTT.

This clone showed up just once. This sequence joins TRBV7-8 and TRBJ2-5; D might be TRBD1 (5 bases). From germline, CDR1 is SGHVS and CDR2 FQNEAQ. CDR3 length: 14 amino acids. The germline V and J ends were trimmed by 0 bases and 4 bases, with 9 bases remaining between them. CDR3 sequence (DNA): TGTGCCAGCAGCTTAGCGCGCAGGGCAGAGACCCAGTACTTC. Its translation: CASSLARRAETQYF.

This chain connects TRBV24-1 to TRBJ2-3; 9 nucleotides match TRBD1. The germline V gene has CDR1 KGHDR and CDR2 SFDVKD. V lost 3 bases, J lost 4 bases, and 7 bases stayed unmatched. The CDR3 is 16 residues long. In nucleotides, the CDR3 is TGTGCCACCAGTGATCCCGGGACAGGGACCCCAGATACGCAGTATTTT. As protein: CATSDPGTGTPDTQYF.

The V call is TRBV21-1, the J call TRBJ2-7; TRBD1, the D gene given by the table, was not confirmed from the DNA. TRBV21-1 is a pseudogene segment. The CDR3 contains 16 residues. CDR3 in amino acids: CASSTRPDRAYYEQYF. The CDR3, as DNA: TGTGCCAGCAGCACTCGCCCGGACAGGGCTTACTACGAGCAGTACTTC.

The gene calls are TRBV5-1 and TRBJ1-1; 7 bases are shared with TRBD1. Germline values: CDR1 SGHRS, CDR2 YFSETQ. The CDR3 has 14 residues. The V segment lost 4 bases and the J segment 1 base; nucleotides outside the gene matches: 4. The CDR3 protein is CASSAGQENTEAFF. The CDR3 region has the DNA TGCGCCAGCAGCGCAGGACAGGAGAACACTGAAGCTTTCTTT.

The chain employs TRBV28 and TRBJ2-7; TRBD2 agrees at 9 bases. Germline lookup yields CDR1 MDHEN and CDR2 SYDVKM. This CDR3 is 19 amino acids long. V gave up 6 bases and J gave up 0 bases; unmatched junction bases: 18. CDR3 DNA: TGTGCCAGCAGGTCGAGACCGGGACTAGCAAGTGGGACCTCCTACGAGCAGTACTTC. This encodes CASRSRPGLASGTSYEQYF.

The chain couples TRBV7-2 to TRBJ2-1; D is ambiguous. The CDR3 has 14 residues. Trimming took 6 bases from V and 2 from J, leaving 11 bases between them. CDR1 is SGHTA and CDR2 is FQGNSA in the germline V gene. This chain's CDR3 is CASRLEMPYNEQFF. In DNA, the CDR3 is TGTGCCAGCAGGCTAGAGATGCCCTACAATGAGCAGTTCTTC.